The 23 T cell receptor beta chains presented below share a single source sample, sequenced in a study of T-cell reconstitution after alpha-beta-depleted transplantation in children. Preparation of the TCRbeta library involved a method that used unique molecular identifiers. One entry per CDR3 protein results from TCRdb running MiXCR on the PCR reads. Counted here are nearly 400,000 distinct CDR3 sequences, about a fifth occurring once; the ten biggest clones make up around 4%. Source: PBMCs from the stem cell graft donor, taken from the stem cell graft. Every receptor here comes from a human donor who donated a stem cell graft to a child with acute myeloid leukemia.

At least ten counts were recorded for this clonotype. The chain couples TRBV2 to TRBJ2-3; possible D gene TRBD1, 6 bases. The V and J ends lost 10 bases and 0 bases respectively, with 11 bases between them. CDR3 length equals 13 residues. The V gene's germline CDR1 is SNHLY and CDR2 FYNNEI. The CDR3: CAKRTGSTDTQYF. CDR3 nucleotide sequence: TGTGCCAAGCGAACAGGGAGCACAGATACGCAGTATTTT.

This clonotype appeared a few times. This chain links TRBV20-1 with TRBJ2-7; D unresolved. The CDR3 spans 11 residues. Trimming took 3 bases from V and 4 from J, leaving 7 bases between them. Germline V gives CDR1 DFQATT, CDR2 SNEGSKA (reference sequence). CDR3 in amino acids: CSASPLYEQYF. CDR3 coding DNA: TGCAGTGCTAGTCCCCTTTACGAGCAGTACTTC.

The chain combines TRBV10-3 with TRBJ2-3, with 9 bases matching TRBD1. Trimming removed 11 bases from V and 3 bases from J; junction bases left unmatched: 12. This CDR3 comprises 15 residues. Germline V gives CDR1 ENHRY, CDR2 SYGVKD. CDR3 in DNA: TGTGCCTTCTGTCCCCGGGACAGGGCTACAGATACGCAGTATTTT. Amino acid sequence: CAFCPRDRATDTQYF.

This clonotype has more than one count but fewer than ten. The V gene is TRBV12-3 or TRBV12-4, the J gene TRBJ2-7, with a weak D call TRBD2 (5 bases). The CDR3 is 12 amino acids. Trimming removed 7 bases from V and 3 bases from J, with 10 bases in between. For the CDR3, the DNA is TGTGCCAGCAAAGCTAGCCTCTACGAGCAGTACTTC. It yields the protein CASKASLYEQYF.

V and J are TRBV5-1 and TRBJ2-7; D might be TRBD1 (5 bases). Trimming removed 4 bases from V and 3 bases from J, with 14 bases in between. This CDR3 comprises 14 residues. Germline CDR1 and CDR2: SGHRS and YFSETQ. In DNA, the CDR3 is TGCGCCAGCAGCGCCTTTGTAGGGGACTACGAGCAGTACTTC. Protein product: CASSAFVGDYEQYF.

The chain employs TRBV4-2 and TRBJ2-7, with 11 bases lining up with TRBD2. Looked up from germline, CDR1 is LGHNA and CDR2 is YNFKEQ. This CDR3 contains 19 residues. V was clipped by 1 base and J by 4 bases; unmatched bases: 15. The chain's CDR3 is CASSQAPGLADGVGYEQYF. For the CDR3, the DNA is TGTGCCAGCAGCCAAGCCCCGGGACTAGCGGATGGGGTGGGGTACGAGCAGTACTTC.

This clonotype was found many times. The chain links TRBV29-1 to TRBJ2-5; D gene ambiguous. This CDR3 is built from 14 residues. Germline V gene sequence: CDR1 SQVTM, CDR2 ANQGSEA. Trimming shortened V by 4 bases and J by 4 bases, and 16 bases separated the two germline ends. CDR3 loop: CSVGSTPMGETQYF. In DNA form, the CDR3 reads TGCAGCGTTGGTAGCACCCCGATGGGAGAGACCCAGTACTTC.

The J gene is TRBJ2-7, the V gene TRBV20-1, with D possibly matching TRBD1 (5 bases). The CDR3 is 14 amino acids. With 6 bases removed from V and 2 bases from J, the gap between germline ends came to 17 bases. Per germline, CDR1 DFQATT and CDR2 SNEGSKA (reference sequence). CDR3 coding DNA: TGCAGTGCCGACCTGGGGCAGCCCACCTACGAGCAGTACTTC. Protein product: CSADLGQPTYEQYF.

This clonotype was detected only a few times. The chain joins TRBV5-6 to TRBJ2-2; 10 nucleotides align to TRBD1. Germline CDR1 reads SGHDT; CDR2 reads YYEEEE. The V segment lost 4 bases and the J segment 6 bases; nucleotides outside the gene matches: 6. This CDR3 has 15 amino acids. The CDR3, as DNA: TGTGCCAGCAGCGTCCGGGACAGGGGTTCCGGGGAGCTGTTTTTT. As protein: CASSVRDRGSGELFF. Full variable domain (missing parts from reference TRBV5-6 and TRBJ2-2): DAGVTQSPTHLIKTRGQQVTLRCSPKSGHDTVSWYQQALGQGPQFIFQYYEEEERQRGNFPDRFSGHQFPNYSSELNVNALLLGDSALYLCASSVRDRGSGELFFGEGSRLTVL.

CDR3 in DNA: TGCAGCGTTGAAGGGGGGGCGGAGACAGATACGCAGTATTTT. This sequence encodes CSVEGGAETDTQYF. This chain uses TRBV29-1 with TRBJ2-3; D may match TRBD1 or TRBD2 (6 bases each). V gave up 1 base and J gave up 3 bases, with 11 bases separating them. The V gene's germline CDR1 is SQVTM and CDR2 ANQGSEA. The CDR3 has 14 amino acids.

This clonotype was detected ten times or more. The rearrangement uses TRBV20-1 and TRBJ2-3; D is unclear. This CDR3 spans 16 amino acids. CDR1 is DFQATT and CDR2 is SNEGSKA in the germline V gene (reference sequence). Trimming shortened V by 0 bases and J by 4 bases, and 17 bases separated the two germline ends. The DNA of the CDR3 is TGCAGTGCTAGAGACCCGTGGGGTGGGCACGCAGATACGCAGTATTTT. Residues: CSARDPWGGHADTQYF.

This clonotype was detected many times. The chain has TRBV20-1 and TRBJ2-3, with a weak D call TRBD1 (6 bases). The germline V gene encodes CDR1 DFQATT and CDR2 SNEGSKA (reference sequence). The CDR3 totals 15 residues. Trimming shortened V by 0 bases and J by 0 bases, and 10 bases separated the two germline ends. CDR3 sequence (DNA): TGCAGTGCTAGAGAGGCACAGGGAAGCACAGATACGCAGTATTTT. This sequence encodes CSAREAQGSTDTQYF.

The chain has TRBV6-5 and TRBJ1-1, with a tentative D call TRBD1 (5 bases). The CDR3 consists of 15 residues. Germline CDR1 and CDR2: MNHEY and SVGAGI. The V and J ends lost 4 bases and 0 bases respectively, with 12 bases between them. CDR3 coding DNA: TGTGCCAGCAGTTTTCAGACAGTGATGAACACTGAAGCTTTCTTT. Its translation is CASSFQTVMNTEAFF.

In this sample, this clonotype turned up a few times. The chain joins TRBV29-1 to TRBJ2-5, with D possibly TRBD2 on 5 matching bases. V dropped 4 bases and J dropped 3 bases, with 12 bases sitting between them. The CDR3 is 13 residues long. Germline loops: CDR1 SQVTM, CDR2 ANQGSEA. CDR3 loop: CSVGRVLEETQYF. CDR3 in DNA: TGCAGCGTTGGGCGGGTCTTGGAAGAGACCCAGTACTTC.

This clonotype showed up just a few times. The V gene is TRBV24-1, the J gene TRBJ2-7; 7 bases agree with TRBD1. V was clipped by 3 bases and J by 3 bases; unmatched bases: 7. Germline-derived CDR1 and CDR2 are KGHDR and SFDVKD. The CDR3 extends over 15 amino acids. The CDR3 DNA is TGTGCCACCAGTGATCCCCGACAGGGAGACTACGAGCAGTACTTC. This codes for CATSDPRQGDYEQYF.

This clonotype was seen ten or more times. The chain combines TRBV12-3 or TRBV12-4 with TRBJ2-1; 7 nucleotides agree with TRBD2. V lost 0 bases, J lost 6 bases, and 14 bases stayed unmatched. CDR3 length equals 18 residues. The CDR3 coding sequence is TGTGCCAGCAGTTTAGCGGTTTTGGCTAGCGGTGGGGGCAATGAGCAGTTCTTC. Translating it yields CASSLAVLASGGGNEQFF.

The rearrangement joins TRBV6-2 or TRBV6-3 to TRBJ2-1; 11 positions match TRBD2. There are 15 residues in the CDR3. Germline CDR1 and CDR2: MNHEY and SVGEGT. V was clipped by 5 bases and J by 7 bases; unmatched bases: 7. The CDR3 region has the DNA TGTGCCAGCAGTCCCATAGCGGGAGGGAGGAATGAGCAGTTCTTC. Translation: CASSPIAGGRNEQFF.

The chain has TRBV4-1 and TRBJ1-1; D unresolved. Germline assignment: CDR1 MGHRA and CDR2 YSYEKL. The V end lost 1 base, the J end lost 3 bases, and 9 bases lay between the germline ends. The CDR3 sequence is 14 residues long. CDR3 region: CASSQVPGDTEAFF. DNA for the CDR3: TGCGCCAGCAGCCAAGTCCCGGGTGACACTGAAGCTTTCTTT.

This clonotype was seen a single time. This rearrangement joins TRBV21-1 to TRBJ2-7; the D call in the table, TRBD1, was not verified against the DNA. TRBV21-1 is labeled a pseudogene. There are 15 residues in the CDR3. In DNA, the CDR3 is TGTGCCAGCAGAAAGATCGTAAAACAGGGGTACGAGCAGTACTTC. Its protein product is CASRKIVKQGYEQYF.

This clonotype was counted many times. The V and J genes are TRBV6-5 and TRBJ2-4; 8 bases align to TRBD1. The CDR3 totals 11 residues. V shed 8 bases, J shed 11 bases, and the junction held 5 bases outside the gene matches. CDR1 is MNHEY and CDR2 is SVGAGI in the germline V gene. This chain's CDR3 is CASRQGTFQYF. The CDR3 DNA reads as TGTGCCAGCCGACAGGGGACCTTTCAGTACTTC.

This chain joins TRBV20-1 and TRBJ2-3; 8 bases are a match to TRBD2. This CDR3 has 17 amino acids. Per the germline V gene, CDR1 is DFQATT and CDR2 is SNEGSKA (reference sequence). With V trimmed by 0 bases and J by 2 bases, 10 bases remained unmatched. In nucleotides, the CDR3 is TGCAGTGCTAGAGACGGAACCACTAGCGGATACACAGATACGCAGTATTTT. Its translation: CSARDGTTSGYTDTQYF.

A few counts support this clonotype. V usage is TRBV5-1 and J usage is TRBJ2-7; D uncertain. The CDR3 spans 15 residues. Germline lookup yields CDR1 SGHRS and CDR2 YFSETQ. The V end lost 1 base, the J end lost 0 bases, and 11 bases lay between the germline ends. The CDR3 is CASSLRPEDSYEQYF. The CDR3 DNA is TGCGCCAGCAGCTTGCGGCCGGAAGACTCCTACGAGCAGTACTTC.

The chain employs TRBV24-1 and TRBJ2-1; TRBD2 matches 8 bases. The germline V gene has CDR1 KGHDR and CDR2 SFDVKD. The CDR3 sequence is 18 residues long. V gave up 2 bases and J gave up 6 bases; unmatched junction bases: 14. CDR3 region: CATSDSRLAGSLSNEQFF. The CDR3 DNA is TGTGCCACCAGTGATTCCCGGTTAGCGGGAAGCCTATCCAATGAGCAGTTCTTC.